The 2 T cell receptor beta chains below come from one sample, sequenced in a study of blood T cell repertoires in COVID-19. TCRdb keeps only in-frame clones here, not all; method: immunoSEQ multiplex PCR. Of approximately 140,000 clones listed, roughly 90% are singletons. Specimen: peripheral blood. These TCRs come from a man between 65 and 85 years old with active COVID-19.

J is TRBJ2-2 and V is TRBV24-1; 9 nucleotides align to TRBD2. The CDR3 contains 16 residues. CDR1 KGHDR and CDR2 SFDVKD come from the germline V gene. V shed 9 bases and J 1 base; nucleotides not matched to a gene: 8. This CDR3 is CATWGRAGGNTGELFF. The CDR3 DNA is TGTGCCACCTGGGGCCGAGCGGGAGGGAACACCGGGGAGCTGTTTTTT.

CDR3 nucleotide sequence: TGTGCCAGCAGCCAATCGTCCGTTGGCTACACCTTC. Residues: CASSQSSVGYTF. V is TRBV3-1 (or the pseudogene TRBV3-2) and J is TRBJ1-2; D is ambiguous. Trimming stripped 2 bases from V and 7 bases from J, with 8 bases between. Germline CDR1 is LGHDT and CDR2 is YNNKEL (reference sequence). The CDR3 consists of 12 residues.